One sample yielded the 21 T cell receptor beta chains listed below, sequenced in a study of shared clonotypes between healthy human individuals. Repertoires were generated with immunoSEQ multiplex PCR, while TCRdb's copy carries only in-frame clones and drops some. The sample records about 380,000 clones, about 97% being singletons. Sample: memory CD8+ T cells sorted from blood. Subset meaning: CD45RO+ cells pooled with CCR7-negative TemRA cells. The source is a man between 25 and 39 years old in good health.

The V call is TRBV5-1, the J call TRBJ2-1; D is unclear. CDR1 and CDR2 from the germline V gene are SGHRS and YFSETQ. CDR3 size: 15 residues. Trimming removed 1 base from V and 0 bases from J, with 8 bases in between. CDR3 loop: CASSLTPSSYNEQFF. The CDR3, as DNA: TGCGCCAGCAGCTTGACCCCGAGCTCCTACAATGAGCAGTTCTTC.

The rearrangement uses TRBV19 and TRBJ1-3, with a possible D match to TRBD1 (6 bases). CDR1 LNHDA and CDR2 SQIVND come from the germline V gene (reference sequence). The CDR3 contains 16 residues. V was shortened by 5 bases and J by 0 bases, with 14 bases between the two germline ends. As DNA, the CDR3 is TGTGCCAGTAGTTTATCCGTGACAGGCTCTGGAAACACCATATATTTT. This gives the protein CASSLSVTGSGNTIYF.

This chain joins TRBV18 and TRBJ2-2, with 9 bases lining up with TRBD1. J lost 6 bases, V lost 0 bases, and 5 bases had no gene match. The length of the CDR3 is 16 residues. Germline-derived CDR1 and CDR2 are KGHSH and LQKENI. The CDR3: CASSPPGDRAPGELFF. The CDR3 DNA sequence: TGTGCCAGCTCACCACCGGGGGACAGGGCGCCCGGGGAGCTGTTTTTT.

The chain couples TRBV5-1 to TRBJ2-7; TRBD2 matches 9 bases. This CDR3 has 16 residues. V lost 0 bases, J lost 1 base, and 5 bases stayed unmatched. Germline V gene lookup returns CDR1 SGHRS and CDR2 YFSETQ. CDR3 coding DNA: TGCGCCAGCAGCTTGGCCCGACTAGCGGAGTCCTACGAGCAGTACTTC. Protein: CASSLARLAESYEQYF. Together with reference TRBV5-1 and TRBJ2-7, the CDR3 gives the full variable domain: KAGVTQTPRYLIKTRGQQVTLSCSPISGHRSVSWYQQTPGQGLQFLFEYFSETQRNKGNFPGRFSGRQFSNSRSEMNVSTLELGDSALYLCASSLARLAESYEQYFGPGTRLTVT.

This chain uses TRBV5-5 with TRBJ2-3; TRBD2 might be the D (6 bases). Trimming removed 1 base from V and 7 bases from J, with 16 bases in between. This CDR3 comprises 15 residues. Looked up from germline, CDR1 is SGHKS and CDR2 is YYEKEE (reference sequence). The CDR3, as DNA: TGTGCCAGCAGCTTGCAGGAGGGCAAAGGACATACGCAGTATTTT. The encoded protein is CASSLQEGKGHTQYF.

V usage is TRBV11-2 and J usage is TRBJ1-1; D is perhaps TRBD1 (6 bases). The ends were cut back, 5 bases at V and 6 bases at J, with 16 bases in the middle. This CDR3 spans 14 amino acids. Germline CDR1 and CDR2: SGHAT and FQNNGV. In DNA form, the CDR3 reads TGTGCCAGCAGCCAAACAGGGAGGAGGGCTGAAGCTTTCTTT. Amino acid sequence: CASSQTGRRAEAFF.

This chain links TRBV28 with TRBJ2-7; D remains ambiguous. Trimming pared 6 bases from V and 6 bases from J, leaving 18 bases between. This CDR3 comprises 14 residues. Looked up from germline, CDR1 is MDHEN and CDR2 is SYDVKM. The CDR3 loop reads CASSSPTPLVEQYF. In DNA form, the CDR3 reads TGTGCCAGCAGCTCCCCGACCCCTCTTGTCGAGCAGTACTTC.

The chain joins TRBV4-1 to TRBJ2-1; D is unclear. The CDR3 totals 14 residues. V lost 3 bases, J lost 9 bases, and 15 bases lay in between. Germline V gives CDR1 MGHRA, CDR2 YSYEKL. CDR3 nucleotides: TGCGCCAGCAGCCACCCTTTCGGGCCGGGTGAGCAGTTCTTC. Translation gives CASSHPFGPGEQFF.

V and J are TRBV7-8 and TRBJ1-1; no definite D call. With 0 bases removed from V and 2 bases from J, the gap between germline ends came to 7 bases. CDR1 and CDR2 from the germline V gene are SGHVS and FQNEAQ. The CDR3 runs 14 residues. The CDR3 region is CASSLAPLNTEAFF. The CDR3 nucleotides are TGTGCCAGCAGCTTAGCGCCGCTTAACACTGAAGCTTTCTTT. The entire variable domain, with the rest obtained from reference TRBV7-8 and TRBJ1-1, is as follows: GAGVSQSPRYKVAKRGQDVALRCDPISGHVSLFWYQQALGQGPEFLTYFQNEAQLDKSGLPSDRFFAERPEGSVSTLKIQRTQQEDSAVYLCASSLAPLNTEAFFGQGTRLTVV.

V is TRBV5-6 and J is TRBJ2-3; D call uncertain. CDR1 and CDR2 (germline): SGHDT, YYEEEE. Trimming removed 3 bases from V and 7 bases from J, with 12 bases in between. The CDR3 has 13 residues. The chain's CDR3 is CASSSGKSNTQYF. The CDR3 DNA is TGTGCCAGCAGCTCCGGAAAATCAAATACGCAGTATTTT.

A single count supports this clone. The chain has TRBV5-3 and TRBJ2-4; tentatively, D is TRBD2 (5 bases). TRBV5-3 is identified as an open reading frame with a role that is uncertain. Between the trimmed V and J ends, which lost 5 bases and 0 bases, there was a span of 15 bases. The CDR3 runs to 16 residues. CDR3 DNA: TGTGCCAGAAGAGCCCTATCGGGAATAGCCAAAAACATTCAGTACTTC. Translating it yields CARRALSGIAKNIQYF.

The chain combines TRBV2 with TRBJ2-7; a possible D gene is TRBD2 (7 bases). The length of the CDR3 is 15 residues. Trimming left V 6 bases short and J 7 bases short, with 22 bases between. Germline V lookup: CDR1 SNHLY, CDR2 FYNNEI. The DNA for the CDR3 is TGTGCCAGCAGCACGAAAGGGAGGGAAGGGGGTGAGCAGTACTTC. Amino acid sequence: CASSTKGREGGEQYF.

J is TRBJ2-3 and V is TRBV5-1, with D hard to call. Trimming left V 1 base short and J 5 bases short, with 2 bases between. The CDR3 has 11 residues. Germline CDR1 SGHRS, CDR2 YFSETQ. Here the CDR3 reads CASSLLDTQYF. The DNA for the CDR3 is TGCGCCAGCAGCTTGTTAGATACGCAGTATTTT.

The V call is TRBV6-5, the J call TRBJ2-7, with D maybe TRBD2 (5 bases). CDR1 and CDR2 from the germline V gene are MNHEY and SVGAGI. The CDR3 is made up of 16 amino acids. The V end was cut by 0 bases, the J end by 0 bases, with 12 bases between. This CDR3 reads CASSYSFSESSYEQYF. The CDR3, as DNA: TGTGCCAGCAGTTACTCGTTTAGCGAGAGCTCCTACGAGCAGTACTTC.

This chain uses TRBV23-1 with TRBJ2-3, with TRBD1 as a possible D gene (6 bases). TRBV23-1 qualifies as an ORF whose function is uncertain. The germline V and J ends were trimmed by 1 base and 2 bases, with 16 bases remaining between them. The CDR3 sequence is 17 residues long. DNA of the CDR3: TGCGCCAGCAGTCAATATAAGGGGGATCCAGACACAGATACGCAGTATTTT. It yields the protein CASSQYKGDPDTDTQYF.

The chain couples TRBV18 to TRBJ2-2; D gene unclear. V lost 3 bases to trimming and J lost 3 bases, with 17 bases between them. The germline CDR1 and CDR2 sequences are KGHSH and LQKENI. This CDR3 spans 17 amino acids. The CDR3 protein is CASSPKSSNTYTGELFF. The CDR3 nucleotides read TGTGCCAGCTCACCTAAGTCCTCGAACACCTACACCGGGGAGCTGTTTTTT.

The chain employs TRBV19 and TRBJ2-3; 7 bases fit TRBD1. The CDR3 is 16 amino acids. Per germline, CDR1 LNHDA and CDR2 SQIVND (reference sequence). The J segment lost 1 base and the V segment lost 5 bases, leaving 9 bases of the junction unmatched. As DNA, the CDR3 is TGTGCCAGTAGTGCCCTACAGGGGCGAGGCACAGATACGCAGTATTTT. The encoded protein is CASSALQGRGTDTQYF.

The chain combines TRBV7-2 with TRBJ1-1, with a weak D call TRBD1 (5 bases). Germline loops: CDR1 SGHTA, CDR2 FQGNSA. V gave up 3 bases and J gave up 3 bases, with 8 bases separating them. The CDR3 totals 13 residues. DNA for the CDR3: TGTGCCAGCAGCTTGGGACGGTACACTGAAGCTTTCTTT. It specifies CASSLGRYTEAFF.

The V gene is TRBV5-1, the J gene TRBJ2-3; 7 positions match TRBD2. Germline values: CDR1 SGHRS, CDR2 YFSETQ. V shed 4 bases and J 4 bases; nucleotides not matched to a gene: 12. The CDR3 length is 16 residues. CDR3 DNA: TGCGCCAGCAGCCTGTCCCTAGCGGAGCTCTCAGATACGCAGTATTTT. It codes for CASSLSLAELSDTQYF.

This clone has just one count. Here the CDR3 DNA reads TGCGCCAGCAGCCAGGGGCAGGGGGTTATCTACGAGCAGTACTTC. It yields the protein CASSQGQGVIYEQYF. V usage is TRBV4-1 and J usage is TRBJ2-7, with TRBD1 matching 7 bases. From germline, CDR1 is MGHRA and CDR2 YSYEKL. The CDR3 runs to 15 residues. V dropped 3 bases and J dropped 3; count of bases not matched to a gene: 8.

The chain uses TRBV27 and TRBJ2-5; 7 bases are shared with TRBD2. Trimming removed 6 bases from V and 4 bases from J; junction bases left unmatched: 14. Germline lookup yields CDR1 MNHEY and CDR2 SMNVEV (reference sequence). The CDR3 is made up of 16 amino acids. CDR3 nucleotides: TGTGCCAGCAGAATCGGCGGGAGCTTAGCCGGAGAGACCCAGTACTTC. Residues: CASRIGGSLAGETQYF.